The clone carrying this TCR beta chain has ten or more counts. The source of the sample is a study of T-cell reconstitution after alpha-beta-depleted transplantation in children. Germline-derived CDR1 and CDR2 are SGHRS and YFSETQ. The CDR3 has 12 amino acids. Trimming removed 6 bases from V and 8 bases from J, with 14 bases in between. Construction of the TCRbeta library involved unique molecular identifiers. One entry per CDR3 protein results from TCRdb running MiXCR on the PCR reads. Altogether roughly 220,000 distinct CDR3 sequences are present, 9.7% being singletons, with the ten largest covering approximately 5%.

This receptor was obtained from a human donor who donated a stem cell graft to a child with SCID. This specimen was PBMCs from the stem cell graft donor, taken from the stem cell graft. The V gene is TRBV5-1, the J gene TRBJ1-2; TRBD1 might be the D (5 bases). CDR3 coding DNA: TGCGCCAGCAACACTGACAGAGACGGCTACACCTTC. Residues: CASNTDRDGYTF.